One sample yielded the 3 T cell receptor beta chains listed below, sequenced in a study of T cell changes during pregnancy in multiple sclerosis (dated by TCRdb to about 2019). The library was built by means of the immunoSEQ multiplex PCR assay. Held by TCRdb, this immuneACCESS table contains in-frame sequences only and omits some clones. Under half of the omission traces to an unresolved V gene where checked; the cause of the rest is unknown. Present in this sample are just under 80,000 clones, about 93% of which were seen just once. The ten top clones hold over 0.8% of the sample. This sample comprised peripheral blood, obtained in the first trimester of pregnancy. These receptor sequences come from a female donor with multiple sclerosis, enrolled in a pregnancy study.

The chain carries TRBV19 and TRBJ1-2, with 7 bases identical to TRBD1. Per the germline V gene, CDR1 is LNHDA and CDR2 is SQIVND (reference sequence). The CDR3 loop spans 11 amino acids. CDR3 residues: CAVGGGYGYTF. CDR3 nucleotides: TGTGCTGTAGGGGGCGGCTATGGCTACACCTTC.

The chain is built from TRBV2 and TRBJ2-5; D remains unclear. V lost 6 bases and J 1 base, leaving 6 bases between the germline ends. Germline V gene lookup returns CDR1 SNHLY and CDR2 FYNNEI. The CDR3 is 12 residues long. The CDR3 loop reads CASSRGQETQYF. DNA of the CDR3: TGTGCCAGCAGCAGAGGCCAAGAGACCCAGTACTTC.

The rearrangement links TRBV28 to TRBJ1-1, with a possible D match to TRBD1 (5 bases). This CDR3 comprises 15 residues. Trimming shortened V by 4 bases and J by 6 bases, and 18 bases separated the two germline ends. Germline V gene lookup returns CDR1 MDHEN and CDR2 SYDVKM. This CDR3 reads CASSSRPDGGAEAFF. CDR3 coding DNA: TGTGCCAGCAGTTCAAGGCCCGATGGGGGGGCTGAAGCTTTCTTT.